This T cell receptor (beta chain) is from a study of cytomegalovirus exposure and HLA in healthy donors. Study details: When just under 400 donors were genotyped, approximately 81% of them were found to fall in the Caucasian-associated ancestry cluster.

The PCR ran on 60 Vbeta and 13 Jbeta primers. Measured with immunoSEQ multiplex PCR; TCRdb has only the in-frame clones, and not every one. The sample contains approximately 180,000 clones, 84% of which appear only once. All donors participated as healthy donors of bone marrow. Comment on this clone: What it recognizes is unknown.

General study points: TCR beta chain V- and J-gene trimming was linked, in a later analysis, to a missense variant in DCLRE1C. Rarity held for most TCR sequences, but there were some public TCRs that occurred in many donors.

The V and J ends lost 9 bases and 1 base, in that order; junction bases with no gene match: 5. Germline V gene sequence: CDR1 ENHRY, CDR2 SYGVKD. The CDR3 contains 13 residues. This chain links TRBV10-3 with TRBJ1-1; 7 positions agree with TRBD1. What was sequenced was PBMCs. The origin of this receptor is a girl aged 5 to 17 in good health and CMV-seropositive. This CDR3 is CAIGQEWNTEAFF. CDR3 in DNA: TGTGCCATTGGACAGGAATGGAACACTGAAGCTTTCTTT.